The 30 T cell receptor beta chains listed next were all sequenced from one sample in a study of CD8 T cells in ankylosing spondylitis. TCRdb passed the 5' RACE reads through MiXCR, listing each CDR3 protein once. The sample yields some 250,000 distinct CDR3 sequences, roughly 8.6% seen once. Sequenced sample: blood, either unsorted or a sorted T cell fraction (not recorded which). These receptor sequences come from a male donor with ankylosing spondylitis or in good health (not recorded which).

Ten or more counts support this clonotype. This sequence joins TRBV30 and TRBJ2-3, with D maybe TRBD2 (6 bases). The CDR3 has 16 amino acids. V shed 5 bases and J shed 3 bases, with 21 bases lying between them. CDR1 is GTSNPN, CDR2 SVGIG, per germline (reference sequence). CDR3 loop: CAWGDVGSGTTDTQYF. DNA for the CDR3: TGTGCCTGGGGTGACGTGGGTAGCGGAACTACAGATACGCAGTATTTT. Combining the CDR3 with reference TRBV30 and TRBJ2-3 gives the whole variable domain SQTIHQWPATLVQPVGSPLSLECTVEGTSNPNLYWYRQAAGRGLQLLFYSVGIGQISSEVPQNLSASRPQDRQFILSSKKLLLSDSGFYLCAWGDVGSGTTDTQYFGPGTRLTVL.

J is TRBJ1-5 and V is TRBV6-1; tentative D call: TRBD1 (5 bases). The CDR3 is 14 amino acids. Germline V lookup: CDR1 MNHNS, CDR2 SASEGT. V dropped 10 bases and J dropped 7 bases, with 20 bases sitting between them. CDR3 nucleotide sequence: TGTGCCACCGGGCGGCAGGGCGGGCAACAGCCCCAGCATTTT. It yields the protein CATGRQGGQQPQHF.

In its sample, this clonotype was seen a few times. The CDR3 DNA is TGTGCCAGCAGCCCCGACCCAAAGCGACAGGGCTACGAGCAGTACTTC. It translates to CASSPDPKRQGYEQYF. The V and J genes are TRBV7-6 and TRBJ2-7; 7 nucleotides line up with TRBD1. The CDR3 consists of 16 residues. Germline V gene lookup returns CDR1 SGHVS and CDR2 FNYEAQ. Trimming took 5 bases from V and 3 from J; bases not matched to a gene: 13.

This clonotype was detected only a few times. The J gene is TRBJ2-1, the V gene TRBV6-2 or TRBV6-3; TRBD2 matches at 13 bases. Losses at the gene ends were 3 bases for V and 7 bases for J; bases not matched to a gene: 6. Per germline, CDR1 MNHEY and CDR2 SVGEGT. The CDR3 runs 16 residues. The CDR3 sequence is CASSYTSGGASNEQFF. The CDR3 DNA follows: TGTGCCAGCAGTTATACTAGCGGGGGGGCATCAAATGAGCAGTTCTTC.

This clonotype was seen at least ten times. The rearrangement links TRBV20-1 to TRBJ2-4, with 10 bases lining up with TRBD2. Germline lookup yields CDR1 DFQATT and CDR2 SNEGSKA (reference sequence). CDR3 length: 13 residues. V shed 3 bases, J shed 9 bases, and the junction held 5 bases outside the gene matches. The CDR3 sequence: CSASSSGRGIQYF. The CDR3 DNA follows: TGCAGTGCTAGCTCCAGCGGGAGGGGCATTCAGTACTTC.

This clonotype was observed many times. This CDR3 reads CSVFMTDGTSGTNEQFF. The CDR3 DNA sequence: TGCAGCGTTTTTATGACAGACGGGACTAGCGGGACCAACGAGCAGTTCTTC. The chain uses TRBV29-1 and TRBJ2-1; 13 positions agree with TRBD2. The CDR3 covers 17 residues. The ends lost 5 bases at V and 10 bases at J; junction bases unmatched: 17. Germline V CDR1 and CDR2: SQVTM, ANQGSEA.

This clonotype was seen many times. The chain is built from TRBV5-1 and TRBJ1-2; the D is unclear. V dropped 1 base and J dropped 14 bases, with 15 bases sitting between them. CDR1 and CDR2 (germline): SGHRS, YFSETQ. The CDR3 sequence is 12 residues long. The CDR3 sequence: CASSLIQEAQTF. CDR3 nucleotide sequence: TGCGCCAGCAGCTTGATCCAGGAGGCGCAGACCTTC.

This clonotype has ten or more counts. The J gene is TRBJ1-5, the V gene TRBV20-1; D unclear. CDR3 length: 14 residues. Germline CDR1 and CDR2: DFQATT and SNEGSKA (reference sequence). V was shortened by 1 base and J by 8 bases, with 15 bases between the two germline ends. In DNA form, the CDR3 reads TGCAGTGCTAGAGGTGTGGCGGAGATCAAGCCCCAGCATTTT. Translation gives CSARGVAEIKPQHF.

This clonotype was observed at least ten times. The chain employs TRBV20-1 and TRBJ2-3; D ambiguous. The V end was cut by 5 bases, the J end by 0 bases, with 9 bases between. The CDR3 consists of 13 residues. Germline V lookup: CDR1 DFQATT, CDR2 SNEGSKA (reference sequence). In DNA form, the CDR3 reads TGCAGTGCTGGTTTCTCTAGCACAGATACGCAGTATTTT. As protein: CSAGFSSTDTQYF.

This clonotype has ten or more counts. The V and J genes are TRBV24-1 and TRBJ2-2, with D possibly TRBD1 on 6 matching bases. Germline CDR1 reads KGHDR; CDR2 reads SFDVKD. The germline V and J ends were trimmed by 4 bases and 4 bases, with 12 bases remaining between them. CDR3 size: 15 residues. CDR3 region: CATSDPGQLTGELFF. The CDR3 DNA follows: TGTGCCACCAGTGACCCCGGACAGCTCACCGGGGAGCTGTTTTTT.

J is TRBJ2-7 and V is TRBV5-5, with 10 bases matching TRBD1. The CDR3 is 15 amino acids. In germline, CDR1 is SGHKS, CDR2 YYEKEE (reference sequence). V lost 3 bases and J lost 5; bases outside the gene matches: 8. The DNA of the CDR3 is TGTGCCAGCAGCTCCCCCGGGACAGGGGAGAACGAGCAGTACTTC. Translated, it gives CASSSPGTGENEQYF.

This clonotype showed up many times. The gene calls are TRBV12-3 or TRBV12-4 and TRBJ1-2; D is possibly TRBD1 (5 bases). The ends were cut back, 5 bases at V and 7 bases at J, with 17 bases in the middle. The CDR3 covers 14 residues. CDR3 bases: TGTGCCAGCAGTCCCGTGGGGACTACGCGTGGCTACACCTTC. Its translation: CASSPVGTTRGYTF.

This clonotype has at least ten counts. The chain carries TRBV20-1 and TRBJ2-7; D is tentatively TRBD1 or TRBD2 (5 bases each). The CDR3 is 14 residues long. CDR1 DFQATT and CDR2 SNEGSKA come from the germline V gene (reference sequence). Deletions cut 4 bases from V and 3 bases from J, with 16 bases between. The CDR3, as DNA: TGCAGTGCTATAGCCGGGACCTACAACTACGAGCAGTACTTC. It translates to CSAIAGTYNYEQYF.

This clonotype was observed many times. The V gene is TRBV12-3 or TRBV12-4, the J gene TRBJ2-1; D is perhaps TRBD1 (7 bases). This CDR3 comprises 14 residues. The germline V and J ends were trimmed by 3 bases and 5 bases, with 11 bases remaining between them. The CDR3 DNA follows: TGTGCCAGCAGTTTGGCAGGGGGGAACAATGAGCAGTTCTTC. This translates into CASSLAGGNNEQFF.

This clonotype was observed many times. The chain joins TRBV12-3 or TRBV12-4 to TRBJ2-1; tentative D call: TRBD2 (7 bases). CDR3 size: 17 residues. V lost 9 bases to trimming and J lost 4 bases, with 25 bases between them. This chain's CDR3 is CARTLWGGQDSYNEQFF. DNA for the CDR3: TGTGCCAGAACCCTATGGGGGGGCCAAGATTCGTACAATGAGCAGTTCTTC.

This clonotype was counted at least ten times. The chain combines TRBV5-6 with TRBJ2-3; D ambiguous. The CDR3 loop spans 13 amino acids. V was cut by 2 bases and J by 6 bases, with 10 bases left in between. Germline V gives CDR1 SGHDT, CDR2 YYEEEE. The CDR3 sequence is CASSFIGLDTQYF. The CDR3 DNA follows: TGTGCCAGCAGCTTCATAGGCCTCGATACGCAGTATTTT.

This clonotype was seen at least ten times. This chain uses TRBV27 with TRBJ2-7; no clear D. Germline CDR1 MNHEY, CDR2 SMNVEV (reference sequence). V was trimmed by 3 bases and J by 2 bases, leaving 8 bases between them. This CDR3 region has 13 residues. The CDR3 spells CASSFDGPYEQYF. The CDR3 nucleotides are TGTGCCAGCAGTTTCGACGGACCCTACGAGCAGTACTTC.

This chain uses TRBV3-1 with TRBJ2-7, with D tentatively TRBD1 (6 bases). This CDR3 has 15 amino acids. Germline CDR1 LGHDT, CDR2 YNNKEL (reference sequence). The V end lost 5 bases, the J end lost 3 bases, and 17 bases lay between the germline ends. The CDR3 DNA reads TGTGCCAGCAGCGCGTCCGGGACACGGGACTACGAGCAGTACTTC. Translation gives CASSASGTRDYEQYF.

This clonotype was observed at least ten times. This rearrangement joins TRBV27 to TRBJ2-1; 7 bases agree with TRBD1. The CDR3 is 16 amino acids. Germline values: CDR1 MNHEY, CDR2 SMNVEV (reference sequence). Losses at the gene ends were 3 bases for V and 7 bases for J; bases not matched to a gene: 12. The CDR3 here is CASSLTGTAWGNEQFF. DNA of the CDR3: TGTGCCAGCAGTTTGACCGGGACAGCTTGGGGGAATGAGCAGTTCTTC.

This clonotype occurred many times. The rearrangement uses TRBV20-1 and TRBJ2-7; 10 nucleotides agree with TRBD2. The germline gives CDR1 DFQATT, CDR2 SNEGSKA (reference sequence). The V gene end was trimmed by 3 bases and the J gene end by 0 bases; junction bases not matched to a gene: 2. This CDR3 comprises 14 residues. This CDR3 reads CSASASGSSYEQYF. The CDR3 DNA is TGCAGTGCTAGCGCTAGCGGGAGCTCCTACGAGCAGTACTTC.

This clonotype was seen at least ten times. The chain combines TRBV6-1 with TRBJ1-1, with no clear D. CDR1 is MNHNS and CDR2 is SASEGT in the germline V gene. CDR3 size: 13 residues. Trimming cost V 7 bases and J 10 bases, with 19 bases left between them. In nucleotides, the CDR3 is TGTGCCAGCACTCTTAACGGGCTTTCAGGAGCTTTCTTT. Amino acid sequence: CASTLNGLSGAFF.

This clonotype was observed many times. The CDR3 nucleotides are TGCGCCAGCAGCTTGAGGACGGCGGGAGAGGCTCACGAGCAGTACTTC. Protein product: CASSLRTAGEAHEQYF. The chain combines TRBV5-1 with TRBJ2-7, with TRBD2 matching 7 bases. The V segment lost 1 base and the J segment 5 bases; nucleotides outside the gene matches: 12. The CDR3 covers 16 residues. Germline CDR1 SGHRS, CDR2 YFSETQ.

The sample holds many counts of this clonotype. This chain connects TRBV5-1 to TRBJ2-3, with a tentative D call TRBD1 (5 bases). The CDR3 contains 17 residues. The germline V gene has CDR1 SGHRS and CDR2 YFSETQ. V was trimmed by 4 bases and J by 2 bases, leaving 20 bases between them. As DNA, the CDR3 is TGCGCCAGCAGCCCAGGGCAGTACCAAGTCATCACAGATACGCAGTATTTT. It translates to CASSPGQYQVITDTQYF.

This clonotype was found many times. V gene TRBV9 combines with J gene TRBJ2-5, with D tentatively TRBD2 (6 bases). Germline V gene sequence: CDR1 SGDLS, CDR2 YYNGEE. The V end was cut by 0 bases, the J end by 2 bases, with 11 bases between. There are 15 residues in the CDR3. The CDR3, as DNA: TGTGCCAGCAGCGTAGACCCGGGAGCACAAGAGACCCAGTACTTC. Protein sequence: CASSVDPGAQETQYF.

The gene calls are TRBV7-2 and TRBJ2-5; D not resolved. The germline V and J ends were trimmed by 5 bases and 4 bases, with 14 bases remaining between them. The CDR3 has 14 amino acids. Germline V gene sequence: CDR1 SGHTA, CDR2 FQGNSA. This CDR3 reads CASSPGLWGETQYF. DNA for the CDR3: TGTGCCAGCAGCCCGGGTCTATGGGGAGAGACCCAGTACTTC.

This clonotype was seen many times. The V gene is TRBV12-3 or TRBV12-4, the J gene TRBJ1-2, with TRBD1 matching 7 bases. Trimming cost V 5 bases and J 2 bases; bases outside gene matches: 5. The CDR3 runs to 14 residues. CDR3 sequence (DNA): TGTGCCAGCAGTCGGGACAGAGGCAACTATGGCTACACCTTC. As protein: CASSRDRGNYGYTF.

In its sample, this clonotype was seen many times. V is TRBV5-1 and J is TRBJ1-2; no clear D gene. Trimming removed 4 bases from V and 4 bases from J, with 14 bases in between. The length of the CDR3 is 14 residues. CDR1 and CDR2 from the germline V gene are SGHRS and YFSETQ. The DNA of the CDR3 is TGCGCCAGCAGCGAGGACCTCTCGAGCTATGGCTACACCTTC. Its protein product is CASSEDLSSYGYTF.

This clonotype was seen only a few times. The rearrangement joins TRBV6-1 to TRBJ2-3; TRBD2 aligns across 10 bases. CDR1 and CDR2 (germline): MNHNS, SASEGT. The CDR3 is 15 amino acids. Trimming cost V 6 bases and J 0 bases; bases outside gene matches: 3. The CDR3 is CASRDSGGSTDTQYF. The CDR3 bases are TGTGCCAGCAGGGATAGCGGGGGGAGCACAGATACGCAGTATTTT.

This clonotype was detected ten times or more. The chain carries TRBV13 and TRBJ1-2, with D hard to call. Looked up from germline, CDR1 is PRHDT and CDR2 is FYEKMQ (reference sequence). The V end was cut by 1 base, the J end by 4 bases, with 13 bases between. CDR3 length: 15 amino acids. The CDR3 region is CASSLEGEGSYGYTF. DNA for the CDR3: TGTGCCAGCAGCTTAGAAGGCGAGGGAAGCTATGGCTACACCTTC.

The chain couples TRBV5-1 to TRBJ2-1; maybe TRBD2 (5 bases). Germline V lookup: CDR1 SGHRS, CDR2 YFSETQ. This CDR3 region has 15 residues. Trimming removed 1 base from V and 8 bases from J, with 16 bases in between. This chain's CDR3 is CASSLKRERTDEQFF. The CDR3 bases are TGCGCCAGCAGCTTGAAGAGGGAACGAACTGATGAGCAGTTCTTC.